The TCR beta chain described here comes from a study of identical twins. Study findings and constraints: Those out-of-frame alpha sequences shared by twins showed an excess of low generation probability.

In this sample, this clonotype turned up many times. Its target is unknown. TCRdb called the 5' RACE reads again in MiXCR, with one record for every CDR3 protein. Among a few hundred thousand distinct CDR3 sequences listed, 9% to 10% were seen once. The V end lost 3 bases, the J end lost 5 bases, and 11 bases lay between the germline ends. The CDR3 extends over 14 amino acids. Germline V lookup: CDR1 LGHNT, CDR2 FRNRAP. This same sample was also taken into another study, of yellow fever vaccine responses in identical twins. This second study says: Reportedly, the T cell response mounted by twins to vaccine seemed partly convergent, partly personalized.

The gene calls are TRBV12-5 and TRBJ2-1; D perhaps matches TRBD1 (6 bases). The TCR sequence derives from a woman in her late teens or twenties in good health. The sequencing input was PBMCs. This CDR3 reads CASGFGGGNNEQFF. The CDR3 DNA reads TGTGCTAGTGGTTTTGGTGGGGGCAACAATGAGCAGTTCTTC.